These T cell receptor beta chains were read from a single sample in a study of blood T cells in healthy people across ages. TCRdb independently ran MiXCR on the 5' RACE reads; one entry per CDR3 protein. The table includes about 670,000 distinct CDR3 sequences, roughly 43% detected once. The sequenced sample was blood. These receptors came from a man older than 75 in good health. Both conserved end residues are part of each CDR3. The D gene is left open where the match is weak. Not every row has a clone size; where given, it reads once, few, many or a size class.

J gene	V gene	D gene	clone size	CDR3 protein	CDR3 DNA
TRBJ2-1	TRBV20-1	NA	NA	CSASGRNLRGEQFF	TGCAGTGCTAGCGGGAGAAATTTAAGGGGTGAGCAGTTCTTC
TRBJ2-3	TRBV28	NA	NA	CASKMDSHGGTQYF	TGTGCCAGCAAAATGGACTCGCATGGAGGTACGCAGTATTTT
TRBJ1-2	TRBV11-2	NA	NA	CASSLTRTTHGYTF	TGTGCCAGCAGCTTAACGCGGACAACCCATGGCTACACCTTC
TRBJ2-7	TRBV28	NA	NA	CASSLLGGPAYEQYF	TGTGCCAGCAGTTTACTGGGGGGTCCAGCCTACGAGCAGTACTTC
TRBJ2-7	TRBV7-2	TRBD2	NA	CASSFHSGGDLSYEQYF	TGTGCCAGCAGCTTCCATAGCGGGGGTGACCTCTCCTACGAGCAGTACTTC
TRBJ2-5	TRBV6-2/TRBV6-3	TRBD2	NA	CASSYVGLAGETQYF	TGTGCCAGCAGTTACGTTGGACTAGCTGGAGAGACCCAGTACTTC
TRBJ1-3	TRBV15	NA	once	CATSRDRGSGNTIYF	TGTGCCACCAGCAGAGATCGGGGCTCTGGAAACACCATATATTTT
TRBJ2-3	TRBV7-9	NA	once	CASSLVNRDGKDTQYF	TGTGCCAGCAGCTTAGTAAACAGGGATGGGAAAGATACGCAGTATTTT
TRBJ2-7	TRBV12-3/TRBV12-4	NA	NA	CASSHTPSGYYEQYF	TGTGCCAGCAGTCATACTCCCTCCGGGTATTACGAGCAGTACTTC
TRBJ2-5	TRBV6-5	TRBD2	NA	CASSYSASGRRDEQYF	TGTGCCAGCAGTTACTCGGCTAGCGGGAGGCGGGATGAGCAGTACTTC
TRBJ2-5	TRBV5-8	TRBD2	few	CASNPWAGLFQETQYF	TGTGCCAGCAACCCTTGGGCGGGACTATTTCAAGAGACCCAGTACTTC
TRBJ1-2	TRBV14	NA	NA	CASSQERGRGGYTF	TGTGCCAGCAGCCAAGAAAGGGGCAGGGGCGGCTACACCTTC
TRBJ2-1	TRBV5-6	TRBD1	NA	CASSFLQGQGGNEQFF	TGTGCCAGCAGCTTTCTCCAAGGACAGGGCGGTAATGAGCAGTTCTTC
TRBJ2-3	TRBV28	NA	few	CASSPDFTDTQYF	TGTGCCAGCAGTCCAGATTTCACAGATACGCAGTATTTT
TRBJ2-1	TRBV7-2	NA	few	CASSSVGGDVSTEQFF	TGTGCCAGCAGCTCCGTCGGGGGAGATGTCTCGACTGAGCAGTTCTTC
TRBJ2-5	TRBV21-1	NA	few	CASSKGEFRETQYF	TGTGCCAGCAGCAAAGGGGAGTTTCGGGAGACCCAGTACTTC
TRBJ2-1	TRBV11-1	NA	NA	CASSVAASYNEQFF	TGTGCCAGCAGCGTAGCGGCATCCTACAATGAGCAGTTCTTC
TRBJ2-4	TRBV10-2	TRBD1	NA	CASRGQGPANIQYF	TGCGCCAGCAGAGGACAGGGGCCGGCGAACATTCAGTACTTC
TRBJ2-7	TRBV12-3/TRBV12-4	TRBD1	NA	CASRGTGMSDEQYF	TGTGCCAGCAGGGGGACAGGGATGAGCGACGAGCAGTACTTC
TRBJ2-5	TRBV3-1	TRBD2	NA	CASSRRTSGQETQYF	TGTGCCAGCAGCCGCCGGACTAGCGGCCAAGAGACCCAGTACTTC
TRBJ2-2	TRBV6-2/TRBV6-3	TRBD1	NA	CASYLTGTGDTGELFF	TGTGCATCCTACCTAACCGGGACAGGGGACACCGGGGAGCTGTTTTTT
TRBJ2-1	TRBV3-1	NA	few	CASSQSVLAEQFF	TGTGCCAGCAGCCAATCGGTGTTGGCTGAGCAGTTCTTC
TRBJ2-5	TRBV6-6	NA	once	CASSPMRTQYF	TGTGCCAGCAGCCCCATGAGGACCCAGTACTTC
TRBJ2-5	TRBV2	NA	few	CASNTIETQYF	TGTGCCAGCAATACAATAGAGACCCAGTACTTC
TRBJ2-5	TRBV28	TRBD2	NA	CASSQPTSKETQYF	TGTGCCAGCAGTCAGCCGACTAGCAAGGAGACCCAGTACTTC
TRBJ1-1	TRBV6-5	NA	NA	CASSYGGSTEAFF	TGTGCCAGCAGTTACGGTGGGTCCACTGAAGCTTTCTTT
TRBJ2-7	TRBV20-1	TRBD2	few	CSASNPTSGFDEQYF	TGCAGTGCTTCAAACCCGACTAGCGGGTTTGACGAGCAGTACTTC
TRBJ1-4	TRBV7-9	NA	NA	CANSDRQSNEKLFF	TGTGCCAACAGCGATCGACAGAGTAATGAAAAACTGTTTTTT
TRBJ2-1	TRBV5-1	NA	NA	CASSLAPSGIEQFF	TGCGCCAGCAGCTTGGCCCCTAGTGGAATTGAGCAGTTCTTC
TRBJ1-6	TRBV10-2	NA	many	CASSREPRESPLHF	TGCGCCAGCTCAAGGGAGCCCCGCGAATCACCCCTCCACTTT
TRBJ2-4	TRBV20-1	NA	few	CSARGVSKNIQYF	TGCAGTGCTAGGGGGGTTTCCAAAAACATTCAGTACTTC
TRBJ2-4	TRBV4-3	NA	few	CASSQDGAGSAKNIQYF	TGCGCCAGCAGCCAAGATGGTGCGGGCTCAGCCAAAAACATTCAGTACTTC
TRBJ1-5	TRBV20-1	NA	NA	CSASGFDSNQPQHF	TGCAGTGCTAGTGGGTTTGATAGCAATCAGCCCCAGCATTTT
TRBJ2-7	TRBV29-1	NA	NA	CSASPDSPYNEQYF	TGCAGCGCTAGCCCGGACAGTCCCTACAATGAGCAGTACTTC
TRBJ1-3	TRBV11-3	TRBD1	NA	CASSFGQGGGFGNTIYF	TGTGCCAGCAGCTTCGGACAGGGCGGAGGTTTTGGAAACACCATATATTTT
TRBJ2-7	TRBV6-2/TRBV6-3	TRBD2	many	CASRAGTSYEQYF	TGTGCCAGCAGAGCCGGGACTAGCTACGAGCAGTACTTC
TRBJ2-5	TRBV9	NA	NA	CASSVDYRETQYF	TGTGCCAGCAGCGTAGATTACAGAGAGACCCAGTACTTC
TRBJ2-7	TRBV15	NA	NA	CATSRDQLSEQYF	TGTGCCACCAGCAGAGATCAGCTCTCCGAGCAGTACTTC
TRBJ2-2	TRBV10-2	NA	few	CASSESTGRGAGELFF	TGCGCCAGCAGTGAGTCGACGGGGCGAGGCGCCGGGGAGCTGTTTTTT
TRBJ2-5	TRBV6-5	TRBD1	NA	CTSNRGRTQETQYF	TGTACCAGCAACAGGGGACGTACTCAAGAGACCCAGTACTTC